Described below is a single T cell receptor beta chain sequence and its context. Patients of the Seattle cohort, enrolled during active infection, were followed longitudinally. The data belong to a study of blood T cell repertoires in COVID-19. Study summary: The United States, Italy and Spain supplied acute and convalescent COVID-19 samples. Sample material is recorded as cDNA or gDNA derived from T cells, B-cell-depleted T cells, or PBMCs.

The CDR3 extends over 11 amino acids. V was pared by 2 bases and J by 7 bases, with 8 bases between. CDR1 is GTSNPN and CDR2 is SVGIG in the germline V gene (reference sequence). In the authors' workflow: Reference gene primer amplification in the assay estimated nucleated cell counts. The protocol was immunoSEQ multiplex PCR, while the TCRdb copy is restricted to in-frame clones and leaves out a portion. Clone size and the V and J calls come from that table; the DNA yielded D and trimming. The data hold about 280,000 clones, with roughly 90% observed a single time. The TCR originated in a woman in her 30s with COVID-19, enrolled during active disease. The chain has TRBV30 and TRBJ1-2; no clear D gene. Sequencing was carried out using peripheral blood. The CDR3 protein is CAWSLSVGYTF. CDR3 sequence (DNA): TGTGCCTGGAGTCTCTCCGTTGGCTACACCTTC.